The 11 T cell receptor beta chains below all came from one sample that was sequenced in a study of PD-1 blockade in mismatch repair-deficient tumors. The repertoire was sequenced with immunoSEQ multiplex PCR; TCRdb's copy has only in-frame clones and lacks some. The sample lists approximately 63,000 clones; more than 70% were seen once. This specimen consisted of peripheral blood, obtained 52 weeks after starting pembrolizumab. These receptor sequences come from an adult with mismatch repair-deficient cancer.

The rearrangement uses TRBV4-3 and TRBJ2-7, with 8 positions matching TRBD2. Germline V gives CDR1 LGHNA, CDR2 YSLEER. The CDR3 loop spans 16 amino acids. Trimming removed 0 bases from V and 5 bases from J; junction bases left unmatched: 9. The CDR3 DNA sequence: TGCGCCAGCAGCCAAGATGGGGGGGCGGGAGGCGACGAGCAGTACTTC. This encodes CASSQDGGAGGDEQYF.

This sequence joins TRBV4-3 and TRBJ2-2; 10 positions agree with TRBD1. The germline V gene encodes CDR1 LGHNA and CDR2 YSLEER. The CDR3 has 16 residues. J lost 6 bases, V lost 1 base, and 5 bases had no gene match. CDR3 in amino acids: CASSQAQTGGPGELFF. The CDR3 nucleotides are TGCGCCAGCAGCCAAGCGCAGACAGGGGGCCCCGGGGAGCTGTTTTTT.

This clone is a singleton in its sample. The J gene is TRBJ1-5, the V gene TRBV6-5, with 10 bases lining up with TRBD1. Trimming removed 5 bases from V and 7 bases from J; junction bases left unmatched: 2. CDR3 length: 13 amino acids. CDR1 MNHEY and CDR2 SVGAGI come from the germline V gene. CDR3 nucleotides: TGTGCCAGCAGTATGACAGGGGGCCAGCCCCAGCATTTT. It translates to CASSMTGGQPQHF.

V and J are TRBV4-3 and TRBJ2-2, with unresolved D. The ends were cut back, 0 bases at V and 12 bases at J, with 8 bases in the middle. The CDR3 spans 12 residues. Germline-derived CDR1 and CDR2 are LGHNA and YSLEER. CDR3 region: CASSQDVGQLFF. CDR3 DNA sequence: TGCGCCAGCAGCCAAGATGTAGGACAGCTGTTTTTT.

DNA of the CDR3: TGTGCCAGCAGCCACGCCGGGACAGGTCCCTACGAGCAGTACTTC. As protein: CASSHAGTGPYEQYF. The rearrangement links TRBV13 to TRBJ2-7; 8 nucleotides agree with TRBD1. The CDR3 sequence is 15 residues long. After removal of 5 bases from V and 2 bases from J, the junction contained 8 bases not matched to a gene. Per germline, CDR1 PRHDT and CDR2 FYEKMQ (reference sequence).

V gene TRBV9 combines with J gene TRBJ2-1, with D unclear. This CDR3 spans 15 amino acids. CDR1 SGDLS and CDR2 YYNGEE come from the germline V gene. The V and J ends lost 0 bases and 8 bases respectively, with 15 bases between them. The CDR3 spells CASSVDGRFFYEQFF. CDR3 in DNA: TGTGCCAGCAGCGTAGACGGACGCTTCTTCTATGAGCAGTTCTTC. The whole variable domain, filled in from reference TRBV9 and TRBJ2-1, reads DSGVTQTPKHLITATGQRVTLRCSPRSGDLSVYWYQQSLDQGLQFLIQYYNGEERAKGNILERFSAQQFPDLHSELNLSSLELGDSALYFCASSVDGRFFYEQFFGPGTRLTVL.

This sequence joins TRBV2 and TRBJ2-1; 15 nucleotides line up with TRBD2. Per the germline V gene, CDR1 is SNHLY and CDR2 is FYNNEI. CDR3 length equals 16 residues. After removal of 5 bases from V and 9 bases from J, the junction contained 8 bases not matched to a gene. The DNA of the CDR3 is TGTGCCAGCAGTTACAGGACTAGCGGGAGGGCCGTTGAGCAGTTCTTC. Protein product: CASSYRTSGRAVEQFF.

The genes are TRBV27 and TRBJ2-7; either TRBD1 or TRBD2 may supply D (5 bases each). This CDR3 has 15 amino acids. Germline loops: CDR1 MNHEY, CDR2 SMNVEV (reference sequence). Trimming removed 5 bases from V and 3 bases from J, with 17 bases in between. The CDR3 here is CASSPLWDPGYEQYF. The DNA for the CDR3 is TGTGCCAGCAGTCCTCTCTGGGACCCTGGCTACGAGCAGTACTTC.

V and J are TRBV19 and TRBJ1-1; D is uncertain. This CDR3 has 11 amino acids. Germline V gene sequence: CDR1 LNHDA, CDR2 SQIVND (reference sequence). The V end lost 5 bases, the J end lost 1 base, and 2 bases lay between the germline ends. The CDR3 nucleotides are TGTGCCAGTAGTGAGAACACTGAAGCTTTCTTT. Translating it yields CASSENTEAFF. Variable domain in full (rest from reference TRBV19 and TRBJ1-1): DGGITQSPKYLFRKEGQNVTLSCEQNLNHDAMYWYRQDPGQGLRLIYYSQIVNDFQKGDIAEGYSVSREKKESFPLTVTSAQKNPTAFYLCASSENTEAFFGQGTRLTVV.

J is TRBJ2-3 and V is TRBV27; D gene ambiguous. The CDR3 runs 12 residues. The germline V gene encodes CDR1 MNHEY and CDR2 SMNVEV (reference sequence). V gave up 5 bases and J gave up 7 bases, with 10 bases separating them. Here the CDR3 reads CASSADWNTQYF. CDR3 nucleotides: TGTGCCAGCAGTGCAGACTGGAATACGCAGTATTTT.

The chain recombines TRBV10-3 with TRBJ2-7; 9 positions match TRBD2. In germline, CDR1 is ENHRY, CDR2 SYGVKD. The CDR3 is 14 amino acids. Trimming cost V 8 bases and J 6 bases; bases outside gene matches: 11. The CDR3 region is CAIETSGDKTEQYF. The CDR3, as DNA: TGTGCCATCGAGACTAGCGGAGATAAAACCGAGCAGTACTTC.